The rows below give T cell receptor beta chains drawn from one sample of a study of T cells in Graves' hyperthyroidism and ophthalmopathy. TCRdb reprocessed the multiplex PCR reads with MiXCR, giving one entry per CDR3 protein. The sample lists a few hundred thousand distinct CDR3 sequences; approximately 13% were seen once. The sequenced material came from blood. The source of these receptors is a woman in her twenties or thirties with Graves' hyperthyroidism that later progressed to Graves' ophthalmopathy. Both conserved end residues are part of each CDR3. Each record gives: clone size, V gene, J gene, D gene, CDR3 DNA, CDR3 protein. A D gene is named only where the DNA matches it firmly. A clone size is listed for some rows: how often the clone was seen (once, few, many), or a class if it is expanded.

size: many; V: TRBV11-2; J: TRBJ2-3; D: TRBD2; DNA: TGTGCCAGCAGCTTAGCGGGAGGAGCAGCAGATACGCAGTATTTT; CDR3: CASSLAGGAADTQYF
size: many; V: TRBV12-5; J: TRBJ1-2; D: NA; DNA: TGTGCTAGTGCGGACGGCGGGCGAGGCTACACCTTC; CDR3: CASADGGRGYTF
size: many; V: TRBV30; J: TRBJ2-1; D: TRBD2; DNA: TGTGCCTGGAGTCCCCAGCGGGGGAATGAGCAGTTCTTC; CDR3: CAWSPQRGNEQFF
size: many; V: TRBV20-1; J: TRBJ2-1; D: NA; DNA: TGCAGTGCTAGACAGAACCCGGACAATGAGCAGTTCTTC; CDR3: CSARQNPDNEQFF
size: many; V: TRBV24-1; J: TRBJ2-3; D: NA; DNA: TGTGCCACCAGTGCCTACACAGATACGCAGTATTTT; CDR3: CATSAYTDTQYF
size: NA; V: TRBV7-2; J: TRBJ2-1; D: TRBD2; DNA: TGTGCCAGCAGCCCCTTAGCGGGAGGGCCTGTTTACCATGAGCAGTTCTTC; CDR3: CASSPLAGGPVYHEQFF
size: NA; V: TRBV11-3; J: TRBJ2-1; D: NA; DNA: TGTGCCAGCAGCTCCCGGGGCCTAGAATACAATGAGCAGTTCTTC; CDR3: CASSSRGLEYNEQFF
size: many; V: TRBV11-2; J: TRBJ2-7; D: TRBD2; DNA: TGTGCCAGCAGCGTTATAGCGGGAGACTACGAGCAGTACTTC; CDR3: CASSVIAGDYEQYF
size: many; V: TRBV19; J: TRBJ2-7; D: NA; DNA: TGTGCCAGTGGCGACAGGTCCTACGAGCAGTACTTC; CDR3: CASGDRSYEQYF
size: many; V: TRBV20-1; J: TRBJ1-4; D: NA; DNA: TGCAGTGCTCCTATGGCGAATGAAAAACTGTTTTTT; CDR3: CSAPMANEKLFF
size: many; V: TRBV12-3/TRBV12-4; J: TRBJ1-2; D: NA; DNA: TGTGCCAGCAGCAGGGACGTGGGGTATGGCTACACCTTC; CDR3: CASSRDVGYGYTF
size: many; V: TRBV27; J: TRBJ1-5; D: TRBD1; DNA: TGTGCCAGCAGTGGCCAGGGACAGGGGCTTGAGCCCCAGCATTTT; CDR3: CASSGQGQGLEPQHF
size: many; V: TRBV20-1; J: TRBJ1-1; D: NA; DNA: TGCAGTGCTAGAGTCGGGGTTGACACTGAAGCTTTCTTT; CDR3: CSARVGVDTEAFF
size: once; V: TRBV25-1; J: TRBJ2-7; D: TRBD1; DNA: TGTGCCAGCAGTGAATCTCGGACAGGGGATTATATCGGCACCGAGCAGTACTTC; CDR3: CASSESRTGDYIGTEQYF
size: NA; V: TRBV7-3; J: TRBJ2-2; D: NA; DNA: TGTGCCAGCAGCCGAGTCTCCAACGGGGAGCTGTTTTTT; CDR3: CASSRVSNGELFF
size: many; V: TRBV9; J: TRBJ2-7; D: NA; DNA: TGTGCCAGCAGTTTTCAGGGGTCGTACGAGCAGTACTTC; CDR3: CASSFQGSYEQYF
size: NA; V: TRBV15; J: TRBJ1-2; D: NA; DNA: TGTGCCACCAGCAGGCCTAGACCGGGGCCGGGGGGCTACACCTTC; CDR3: CATSRPRPGPGGYTF
size: many; V: TRBV6-1; J: TRBJ2-6; D: NA; DNA: TGTGCCAGCAAGGGGGCTGGGGCCAACGTCCTGACTTTC; CDR3: CASKGAGANVLTF
size: few; V: TRBV4-1; J: TRBJ1-5; D: TRBD1; DNA: TGCGCCAGCAGCCAAGCAGGGGGTACTTATAGCAATCAGCCCCAGCATTTT; CDR3: CASSQAGGTYSNQPQHF
size: many; V: TRBV27; J: TRBJ2-1; D: NA; DNA: TGTGCCAGTTCTCAAACCGGGACAAAGAACAATGAGCAGTTCTTC; CDR3: CASSQTGTKNNEQFF
size: many; V: TRBV12-3/TRBV12-4; J: TRBJ2-7; D: NA; DNA: TGTGCCAGCAGCTCCAGGTACGAGCAGTACTTC; CDR3: CASSSRYEQYF
size: many; V: TRBV5-1; J: TRBJ1-1; D: TRBD1; DNA: TGCGCCAGCAGCTACGGACAGGGGGCTGGAGGGGCTGAAGCTTTCTTT; CDR3: CASSYGQGAGGAEAFF
size: NA; V: TRBV6-2/TRBV6-3; J: TRBJ2-7; D: TRBD1; DNA: TGTGCCAGCAGCAACGCCGGGACAGTTGTTTGGGAGCAGTACTTC; CDR3: CASSNAGTVVWEQYF
size: many; V: TRBV20-1; J: TRBJ2-7; D: TRBD2; DNA: TGCAGTGCTAGCTCTAGCGGCCCCTACGAGCAGTACTTC; CDR3: CSASSSGPYEQYF
size: many; V: TRBV18; J: TRBJ2-1; D: TRBD2; DNA: TGTGCCAGCTCACCAAAGGATAGCGGGACCTACAATGAGCAGTTCTTC; CDR3: CASSPKDSGTYNEQFF
size: NA; V: TRBV6-6; J: TRBJ1-6; D: TRBD1; DNA: TGTGCCAGCAGTTACTCGTCAGGGACAGGGGGAAATTCACCCCTCCACTTT; CDR3: CASSYSSGTGGNSPLHF
size: NA; V: TRBV18; J: TRBJ2-3; D: NA; DNA: TGTGCCAGCTCAGCATCCGGGACTAGCACAGATACGCAGTATTTT; CDR3: CASSASGTSTDTQYF
size: NA; V: TRBV20-1; J: TRBJ1-3; D: TRBD1; DNA: TGCAGTGCTAGAGATGGGTCTCGAGGGGGCACTGGAAACACCACATATTTT; CDR3: CSARDGSRGGTGNTTYF
size: few; V: TRBV7-9; J: TRBJ2-3; D: TRBD2; DNA: TGTGCCAGCAGGTTCCCGGGACTAGAAGGCACAGATACGCAGTATTTT; CDR3: CASRFPGLEGTDTQYF
size: many; V: TRBV12-3/TRBV12-4; J: TRBJ1-3; D: NA; DNA: TGTGCCAGCAGCCTAGCAGGGCCTGGAAACACCATATATTTT; CDR3: CASSLAGPGNTIYF
size: many; V: TRBV7-2; J: TRBJ2-5; D: NA; DNA: TGTGCCAGCAGCCAGACGGGGGAGCAGACCCAGTACTTC; CDR3: CASSQTGEQTQYF
size: NA; V: TRBV10-3; J: TRBJ2-5; D: NA; DNA: TGTGCCATCAGGGGCGAGGAGACCCAGTACTTC; CDR3: CAIRGEETQYF
size: many; V: TRBV20-1; J: TRBJ2-3; D: TRBD2; DNA: TGCAGTGCTTGCCCGGGACTAGCGGGCACAGATACGCAGTATTTT; CDR3: CSACPGLAGTDTQYF
size: many; V: TRBV19; J: TRBJ1-5; D: NA; DNA: TGTGCCAGTAGTTCCTTCGAGCCCAATCAGCCCCAGCATTTT; CDR3: CASSSFEPNQPQHF
size: NA; V: TRBV9; J: TRBJ2-5; D: TRBD1; DNA: TGTGCCAGCAGCGGGGACAGGGCCGGGGTGGGGGAGACCCAGTACTTC; CDR3: CASSGDRAGVGETQYF
size: many; V: TRBV13; J: TRBJ1-2; D: NA; DNA: TGTGCCAGCACCCTAAGGGGCAGCTATGGCTACACCTTC; CDR3: CASTLRGSYGYTF
size: few; V: TRBV29-1; J: TRBJ2-7; D: NA; DNA: TGCAGCGTTGGGATGAACTACGAGCAGTACTTC; CDR3: CSVGMNYEQYF
size: NA; V: TRBV6-2/TRBV6-3; J: TRBJ2-3; D: TRBD1; DNA: TGTGCCTGCAGTGAATCAAGGACAGGGAGGACAGATACGCAGTATTTT; CDR3: CACSESRTGRTDTQYF